In its sample, the clone carrying this TCR beta chain was seen many times. Then a second PCR, running roughly 7 to 11 cycles, was carried out with a sample-barcoded 5' primer and a J-beta primer mix. TCRdb called the 5' RACE reads again in MiXCR, with one record for every CDR3 protein. The sample lists roughly 900,000 distinct CDR3 sequences, roughly 26% seen once, with 15% to 20% in the top ten. V gave up 1 base and J gave up 0 bases, with 11 bases separating them. Germline assignment: CDR1 SGHNT and CDR2 YYREEE (reference sequence). The CDR3 loop spans 17 amino acids. The data derive from a study of blood T cells in healthy people across ages.

Sequencing was carried out using blood. This clonotype was sampled from a woman of 80 years or more in good health. The chain uses TRBV5-4 and TRBJ2-6; D may be TRBD2 (6 bases). The CDR3, as DNA: TGTGCCAGCAGCTTGAGCCGGGACTTCTCTGGGGCCAACGTCCTGACTTTC. Its protein is CASSLSRDFSGANVLTF.